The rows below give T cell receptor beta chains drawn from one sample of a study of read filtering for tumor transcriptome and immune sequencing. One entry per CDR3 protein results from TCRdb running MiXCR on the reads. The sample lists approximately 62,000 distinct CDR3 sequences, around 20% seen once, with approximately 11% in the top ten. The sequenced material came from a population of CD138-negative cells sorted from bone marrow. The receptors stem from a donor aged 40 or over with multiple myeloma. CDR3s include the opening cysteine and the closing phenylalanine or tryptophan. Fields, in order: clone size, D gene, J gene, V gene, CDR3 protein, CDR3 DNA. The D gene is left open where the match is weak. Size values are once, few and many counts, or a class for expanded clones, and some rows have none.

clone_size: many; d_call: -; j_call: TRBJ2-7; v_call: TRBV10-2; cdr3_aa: CATRGYSSYEQYF; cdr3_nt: TGCGCCACCAGAGGTTACAGTTCCTACGAGCAGTACTTC
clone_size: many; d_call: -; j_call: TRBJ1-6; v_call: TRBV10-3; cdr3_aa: CAISEQKNSPLHF; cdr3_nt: TGTGCCATCAGTGAGCAAAAGAATTCACCCCTCCACTTT
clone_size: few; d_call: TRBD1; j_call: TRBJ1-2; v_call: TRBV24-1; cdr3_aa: CATSDLRDSFF; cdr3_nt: TGTGCCACCAGTGATTTGAGGGACAGTTTCTTC
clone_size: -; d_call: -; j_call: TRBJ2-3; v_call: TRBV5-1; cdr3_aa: CAGSSTGLDTQYF; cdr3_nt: TGCGCCGGCAGCTCAACAGGACTTGATACGCAGTATTTT
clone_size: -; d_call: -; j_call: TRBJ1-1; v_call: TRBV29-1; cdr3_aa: CSFLPGTNTEASF; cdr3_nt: TGCAGCTTCCTGCCGGGAACTAACACTGAAGCTTCCTTT
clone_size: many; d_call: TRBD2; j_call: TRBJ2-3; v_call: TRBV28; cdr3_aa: CASSFWAPWTGRADTQYF; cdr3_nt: TGTGCCAGCAGTTTCTGGGCCCCCTGGACGGGGAGGGCAGATACGCAGTATTTT
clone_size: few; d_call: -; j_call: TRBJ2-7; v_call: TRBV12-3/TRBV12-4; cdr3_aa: CASRDSGSGSYERYF; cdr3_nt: TGTGCCAGCAGGGATAGCGGAAGCGGCTCCTACGAGCGGTACTTC
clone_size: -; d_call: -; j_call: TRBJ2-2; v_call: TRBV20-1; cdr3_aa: CSARDPGPNSGQLFF; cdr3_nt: TGCAGTGCTAGAGACCCGGGACCGAACTCCGGGCAGCTGTTTTTT
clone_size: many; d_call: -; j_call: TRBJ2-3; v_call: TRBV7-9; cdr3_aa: CASSPRDGANTDTQYF; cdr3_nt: TGTGCCAGCAGCCCACGTGACGGAGCAAACACAGATACGCAGTATTTT
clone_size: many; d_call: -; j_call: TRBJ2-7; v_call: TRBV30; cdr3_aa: CAWSRDLSSYEQYF; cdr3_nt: TGTGCCTGGAGTCGGGACCTCAGCTCCTACGAGCAGTACTTC
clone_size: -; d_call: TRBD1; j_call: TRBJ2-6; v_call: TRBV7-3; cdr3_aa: CASSLVVQGFGANVLTF; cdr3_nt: TGTGCCAGCAGCTTAGTGGTACAGGGGTTCGGGGCCAACGTCCTGACTTTC
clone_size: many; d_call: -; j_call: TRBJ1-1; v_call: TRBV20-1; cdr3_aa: CIPGGGGNTEAFF; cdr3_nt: TGCATTCCCGGAGGGGGGGGGAACACTGAAGCTTTCTTT
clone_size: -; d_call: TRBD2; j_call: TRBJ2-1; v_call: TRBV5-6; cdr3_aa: CASSLTLADNEQSF; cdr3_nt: TGTGCCAGCAGCTTGACACTAGCGGACAATGAGCAGTCCTTC
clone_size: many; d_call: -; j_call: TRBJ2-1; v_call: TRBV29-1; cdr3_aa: CSVAGDPWAESYNEQFF; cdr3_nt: TGCAGCGTCGCGGGTGACCCCTGGGCCGAATCCTACAATGAGCAGTTCTTC
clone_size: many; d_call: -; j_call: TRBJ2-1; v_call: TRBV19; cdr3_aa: CASSPGGVSYNEQFF; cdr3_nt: TGTGCCAGTAGTCCCGGCGGGGTTTCCTACAATGAGCAGTTCTTC
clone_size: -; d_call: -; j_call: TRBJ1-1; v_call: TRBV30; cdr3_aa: CAWRGRLLTEAFF; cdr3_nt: TGTGCCTGGAGGGGGCGACTCCTTACAGAAGCTTTCTTT
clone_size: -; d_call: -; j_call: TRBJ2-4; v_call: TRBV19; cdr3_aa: CASSTQTGSGGIQYF; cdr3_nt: TGTGCCAGTAGTACCCAAACTGGCTCCGGCGGCATTCAGTACTTC
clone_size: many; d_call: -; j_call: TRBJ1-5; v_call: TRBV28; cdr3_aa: CASSLWSSNQPQHF; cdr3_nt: TGTGCCAGCAGTTTATGGAGTAGCAATCAGCCCCAGCATTTT
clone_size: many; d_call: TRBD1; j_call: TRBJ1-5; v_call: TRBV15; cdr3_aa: CATRPDRVGQPQHF; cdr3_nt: TGTGCCACCCGTCCCGACAGGGTTGGTCAGCCCCAGCATTTT
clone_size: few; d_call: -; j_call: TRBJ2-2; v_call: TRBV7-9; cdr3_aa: CASSSHAGELFF; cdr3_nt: TGTGCCAGCAGCTCCCACGCCGGGGAGCTGTTTTTT
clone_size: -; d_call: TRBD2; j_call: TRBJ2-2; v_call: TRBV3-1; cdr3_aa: CASSRSRTSVNTGELFF; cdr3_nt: TGTGCCAGCAGCCGTAGTAGGACTAGCGTGAACACCGGGGAGCTGTTTTTT
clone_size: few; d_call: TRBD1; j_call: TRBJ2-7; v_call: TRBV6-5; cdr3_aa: CASKETGTHEQYF; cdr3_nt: TGTGCCAGCAAGGAGACAGGGACACACGAGCAGTACTTC
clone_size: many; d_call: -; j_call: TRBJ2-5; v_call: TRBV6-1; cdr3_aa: CASSKGWANQETQYF; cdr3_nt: TGTGCCAGCAGCAAAGGTTGGGCGAACCAAGAGACCCAGTACTTC
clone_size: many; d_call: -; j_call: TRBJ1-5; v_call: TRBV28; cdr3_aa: CASSPLRGRPHQPQHF; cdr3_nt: TGTGCCAGCAGTCCCCTCCGAGGGCGCCCGCATCAGCCCCAGCATTTT
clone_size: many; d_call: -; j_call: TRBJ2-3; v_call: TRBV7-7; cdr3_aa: CASSETPVSTDTQYF; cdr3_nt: TGTGCTAGCAGCGAGACTCCAGTTAGCACAGATACGCAGTATTTT
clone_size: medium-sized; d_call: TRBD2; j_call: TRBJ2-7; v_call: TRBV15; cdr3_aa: CATSSGTSGLYEQYF; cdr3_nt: TGTGCCACCAGCAGCGGGACTAGCGGGCTCTACGAGCAGTACTTC
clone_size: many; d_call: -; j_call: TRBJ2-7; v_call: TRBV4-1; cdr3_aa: CASSQDPGVEQYF; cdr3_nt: TGCGCCAGCAGCCAAGATCCGGGGGTCGAGCAGTACTTC
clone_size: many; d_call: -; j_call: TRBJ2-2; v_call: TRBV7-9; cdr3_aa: CASSGLGELFF; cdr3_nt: TGTGCCAGCAGCGGATTAGGGGAGCTGTTTTTT
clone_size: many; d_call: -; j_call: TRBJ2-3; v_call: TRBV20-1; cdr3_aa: CSASLIPRLGDTQYF; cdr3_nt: TGCAGTGCTAGTCTCATCCCTCGATTGGGAGATACGCAGTATTTT
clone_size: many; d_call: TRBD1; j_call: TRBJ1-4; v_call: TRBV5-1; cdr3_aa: CASSLVPGGNEKLFF; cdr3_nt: TGCGCCAGCAGCTTGGTCCCAGGGGGCAACGAAAAACTGTTTTTT